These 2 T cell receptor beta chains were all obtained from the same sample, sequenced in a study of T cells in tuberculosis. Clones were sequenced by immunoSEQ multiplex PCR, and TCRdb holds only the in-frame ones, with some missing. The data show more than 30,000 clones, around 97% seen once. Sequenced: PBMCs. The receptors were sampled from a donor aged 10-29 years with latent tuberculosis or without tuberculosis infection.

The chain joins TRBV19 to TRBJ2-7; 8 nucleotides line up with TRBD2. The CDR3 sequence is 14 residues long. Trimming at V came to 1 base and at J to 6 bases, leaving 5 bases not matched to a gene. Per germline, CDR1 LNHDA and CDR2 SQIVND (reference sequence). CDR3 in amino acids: CASSIVMGTSEQYF. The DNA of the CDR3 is TGTGCCAGTAGTATAGTTATGGGGACTAGCGAGCAGTACTTC.

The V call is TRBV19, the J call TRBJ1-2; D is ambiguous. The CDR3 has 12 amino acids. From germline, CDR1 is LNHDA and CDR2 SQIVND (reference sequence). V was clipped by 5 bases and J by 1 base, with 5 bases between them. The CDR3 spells CASSVLNYGYTF. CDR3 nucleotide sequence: TGTGCCAGTAGTGTTCTTAACTATGGCTACACCTTC.